The 31 T cell receptor beta chains below come from one sample, sequenced in a study of T cells in Graves' hyperthyroidism and ophthalmopathy. Regions amplified from RNA transcripts were the TCR beta CDR3 regions. First-round RT-PCR targeting the TCR CDR3 was performed with the HTBI primer set. A single record per CDR3 protein comes from TCRdb applying MiXCR to the multiplex PCR reads. The data hold fewer than 800,000 distinct CDR3 sequences, with about 16% observed a single time. The specimen sequenced was blood. All receptors come from a man aged 18 to 30 with Graves' hyperthyroidism.

This clonotype was observed a handful of times. The chain combines TRBV20-1 with TRBJ1-6; D is possibly TRBD1 (5 bases). The CDR3 loop spans 13 amino acids. Trimming pared 5 bases from V and 7 bases from J, leaving 12 bases between. The V gene's germline CDR1 is DFQATT and CDR2 SNEGSKA (reference sequence). CDR3 protein: CSALTVINSPLHF. CDR3 in DNA: TGCAGTGCTTTGACAGTTATCAATTCACCCCTCCACTTT.

This clonotype was picked up many times. The chain recombines TRBV5-5 with TRBJ2-1; D is perhaps TRBD1 or TRBD2 (6 bases each). Germline V gives CDR1 SGHKS, CDR2 YYEKEE (reference sequence). V was clipped by 0 bases and J by 7 bases, with 17 bases between them. This CDR3 region has 16 residues. In DNA form, the CDR3 reads TGTGCCAGCAGCTTGGGAGGGGGGTCGACTGTGAATGAGCAGTTCTTC. Translation gives CASSLGGGSTVNEQFF.

The chain combines TRBV6-1 with TRBJ2-7, with TRBD2 matching over 9 bases. This CDR3 comprises 15 residues. Germline V gene data show CDR1 as MNHNS and CDR2 as SASEGT. With V trimmed by 5 bases and J by 2 bases, 7 bases remained unmatched. CDR3 sequence reads: CASSYEAGGPYEQYF. As DNA, the CDR3 is TGTGCCAGCAGTTATGAGGCGGGAGGGCCCTACGAGCAGTACTTC.

In this sample, this clonotype turned up many times. V gene TRBV5-5 combines with J gene TRBJ2-6; a weak D match, TRBD2 (5 bases). V dropped 7 bases and J dropped 2 bases, with 7 bases sitting between them. The CDR3 sequence is 13 residues long. CDR1 SGHKS and CDR2 YYEKEE come from the germline V gene (reference sequence). The chain's CDR3 is CASLRAGANVLTF. CDR3 nucleotides: TGTGCCAGCCTGAGGGCTGGGGCCAACGTCCTGACTTTC.

The chain couples TRBV16 to TRBJ1-5, with a tentative D call TRBD1 (5 bases). Germline V CDR1 and CDR2: KGHSY, FQNENV. This CDR3 is built from 17 residues. Deletions cut 0 bases from V and 5 bases from J, with 17 bases between. CDR3 in amino acids: CASSQSGKTGSYQPQHF. CDR3 coding DNA: TGTGCCAGCAGCCAATCGGGTAAAACAGGATCCTATCAGCCCCAGCATTTT.

In the case of this clonotype: A junction boundary mismatches the germline segment, possibly from a read error. The chain has TRBV10-2 and TRBJ2-5; D is undetermined. The CDR3 spans 15 residues. Germline CDR1 WSHSY, CDR2 SAAADI. The CDR3 coding sequence is TGCGCCGGCAGTCCTCCTAGGTTGTACCAAGAGACCCAGTACTTC. Protein product: CAGSPPRLYQETQYF.

This clonotype showed up many times. This sequence joins TRBV30 and TRBJ2-7, with D tentatively TRBD2 (7 bases). Germline CDR1 is GTSNPN and CDR2 is SVGIG (reference sequence). This CDR3 spans 13 amino acids. The V end was cut by 3 bases, the J end by 1 base, with 10 bases between. As DNA, the CDR3 is TGTGCCTGGAGCGGGGGGCTGTCCTACGAGCAGTACTTC. This encodes CAWSGGLSYEQYF.

V gene TRBV6-5 combines with J gene TRBJ2-1; 8 bases fit TRBD2. J gave up 6 bases and V 2 bases, and 9 bases lay outside the gene matches. The CDR3 length is 16 residues. Germline V CDR1 and CDR2: MNHEY, SVGAGI. This chain's CDR3 is CASSYGRTSGINEQFF. The DNA for the CDR3 is TGTGCCAGCAGTTACGGAAGAACTAGCGGTATCAATGAGCAGTTCTTC.

This clonotype was detected ten times or more. The genes are TRBV29-1 and TRBJ2-7; D perhaps matches TRBD2 (5 bases). In germline, CDR1 is SQVTM, CDR2 ANQGSEA. This CDR3 is built from 13 residues. Trimming took off 4 bases at V and 2 bases at J, with 12 bases between the two ends. The chain's CDR3 is CSVGGVLTYEQYF. The DNA for the CDR3 is TGCAGCGTTGGGGGAGTCCTCACCTACGAGCAGTACTTC.

In this sample, this clonotype turned up many times. The genes are TRBV12-3 or TRBV12-4 and TRBJ1-5; no firm D call. V was trimmed by 6 bases and J by 4 bases, leaving 10 bases between them. This CDR3 spans 13 amino acids. The DNA for the CDR3 is TGTGCCAGCAGCTTGACGGGGAATCAGCCCCAGCATTTT. Translated, it gives CASSLTGNQPQHF.

This clonotype was counted a few times. The chain links TRBV30 to TRBJ2-1, with 11 bases fitting TRBD2. The CDR3 sequence is 15 residues long. The V gene's germline CDR1 is GTSNPN and CDR2 SVGIG (reference sequence). The trim removed 4 bases at V and 2 bases at J, leaving 4 bases unmatched. The CDR3 protein is CAWTSGRPAYNEQFF. The CDR3 region has the DNA TGTGCCTGGACTAGCGGGAGGCCCGCCTACAATGAGCAGTTCTTC.

The sample holds many counts of this clonotype. The V gene is TRBV30, the J gene TRBJ2-7, with 8 bases aligning to TRBD1. Trimming removed 4 bases from V and 2 bases from J; junction bases left unmatched: 7. The CDR3 has 14 residues. Germline CDR1 and CDR2: GTSNPN and SVGIG (reference sequence). DNA for the CDR3: TGTGCCTGGAAACCGGGACAGGAGACCTACGAGCAGTACTTC. Translated: CAWKPGQETYEQYF.

This clonotype was seen ten or more times. J is TRBJ1-2 and V is TRBV2, with D uncertain. The CDR3 consists of 14 residues. V lost 1 base and J lost 3, with 9 bases in between. Germline CDR1 SNHLY, CDR2 FYNNEI. The CDR3 sequence is CASSEEGMDYGYTF. CDR3 sequence (DNA): TGTGCCAGCAGTGAAGAGGGTATGGACTATGGCTACACCTTC.

The table lists this clonotype with many counts. The chain is built from TRBV28 and TRBJ1-1, with D perhaps matching TRBD1 (5 bases). In germline, CDR1 is MDHEN, CDR2 SYDVKM. V shed 10 bases and J shed 0 bases, with 18 bases lying between them. CDR3 length: 15 amino acids. CDR3 nucleotides: TGTGCCACGGGGGTGGGGGGAGGGTTGAACACTGAAGCTTTCTTT. Translation: CATGVGGGLNTEAFF. The entire variable domain, with the rest obtained from reference TRBV28 and TRBJ1-1, is as follows: DVKVTQSSRYLVKRTGEKVFLECVQDMDHENMFWYRQDPGLGLRLIYFSYDVKMKEKGDIPEGYSVSREKKERFSLILESASTNQTSMYLCATGVGGGLNTEAFFGQGTRLTVV.

This clonotype was observed at least ten times. V gene TRBV10-2 combines with J gene TRBJ2-7; D is unresolved. The CDR3 has 14 residues. The V and J ends lost 0 bases and 7 bases respectively, with 13 bases between them. CDR1 is WSHSY and CDR2 is SAAADI in the germline V gene. This CDR3 is CASSESITMREQYF. The CDR3 bases are TGCGCCAGCAGTGAGTCGATTACTATGAGGGAGCAGTACTTC.

This clonotype was observed a handful of times. This sequence joins TRBV11-2 and TRBJ1-6; D is ambiguous. This CDR3 has 13 residues. V lost 1 base and J 11 bases, leaving 9 bases between the germline ends. Germline CDR1 is SGHAT and CDR2 is FQNNGV. This CDR3 reads CASSLAFITPLHF. DNA for the CDR3: TGTGCCAGCAGCTTAGCGTTTATTACACCCCTCCACTTT.

This clonotype was counted at least ten times. The chain is built from TRBV6-1 and TRBJ2-7; D not resolved. The CDR3 contains 13 residues. CDR1 is MNHNS and CDR2 is SASEGT in the germline V gene. Trimming took 1 base from V and 2 from J, leaving 6 bases between them. The CDR3 DNA is TGTGCCAGCAGTGAAGGGTATACCTACGAGCAGTACTTC. Protein: CASSEGYTYEQYF.

This clonotype was seen many times. The genes are TRBV20-1 and TRBJ1-3; D remains unclear. This CDR3 is 13 amino acids long. Germline CDR1 DFQATT, CDR2 SNEGSKA (reference sequence). V was pared by 6 bases and J by 4 bases, with 13 bases between. The CDR3 nucleotides are TGCAGTGCCTCCAGCCCCGCGGGAAACACCATATATTTT. Its translation: CSASSPAGNTIYF.

This clonotype was picked up many times. The chain has TRBV6-6 and TRBJ2-2; no definite D call. Trimming stripped 0 bases from V and 5 bases from J, with 7 bases between. The CDR3 sequence is 14 residues long. The germline V gene has CDR1 MNHNY and CDR2 SVGAGI (reference sequence). The CDR3 region has the DNA TGTGCCAGCAGTTACTCGGCCGCTACCGGGGAGCTGTTTTTT. Amino acid sequence: CASSYSAATGELFF.

J is TRBJ1-1 and V is TRBV7-9; maybe TRBD1 (6 bases). CDR3 size: 15 residues. V lost 3 bases and J 3 bases, leaving 14 bases between the germline ends. CDR1 is SEHNR and CDR2 is FQNEAQ in the germline V gene (reference sequence). This chain's CDR3 is CASSFIGGGDTEAFF. The CDR3 nucleotides read TGTGCCAGCAGCTTTATCGGAGGGGGGGACACTGAAGCTTTCTTT.

This clonotype has ten or more counts. The chain has TRBV29-1 and TRBJ2-5; D may match TRBD1 or TRBD2 (5 bases each). The CDR3 is 12 amino acids. The V and J ends lost 3 bases and 5 bases respectively, with 10 bases between them. Germline V gene lookup returns CDR1 SQVTM and CDR2 ANQGSEA. The CDR3: CSVEGRGETQYF. The CDR3 DNA follows: TGCAGCGTTGAGGGGCGCGGGGAGACCCAGTACTTC.

This clonotype was observed a few times. V gene TRBV5-1 combines with J gene TRBJ2-3, with 8 nucleotides matching TRBD1. The CDR3 is 13 amino acids. Unmatched junction bases numbered 3, after V lost 5 bases and J lost 4 bases. Germline V gene data show CDR1 as SGHRS and CDR2 as YFSETQ. CDR3 amino acids: CASSDRGPDTQYF. DNA of the CDR3: TGCGCCAGCAGTGACAGGGGTCCAGATACGCAGTATTTT. The full variable domain, in which reference TRBV5-1 and TRBJ2-3 provide the parts outside the CDR3, is KAGVTQTPRYLIKTRGQQVTLSCSPISGHRSVSWYQQTPGQGLQFLFEYFSETQRNKGNFPGRFSGRQFSNSRSEMNVSTLELGDSALYLCASSDRGPDTQYFGPGTRLTVL.

DNA for the CDR3: TGCAGCGTTCGTATCAGGGAATCTTCGGAAAATTCCTTCTCCTACGAGCAGTACTTC. Protein: CSVRIRESSENSFSYEQYF. The chain links TRBV29-1 to TRBJ2-7, with D perhaps matching TRBD1 (5 bases). V was trimmed by 5 bases and J by 0 bases, leaving 29 bases between them. CDR1 is SQVTM and CDR2 is ANQGSEA in the germline V gene. The CDR3 length is 19 residues.

The rearrangement links TRBV29-1 to TRBJ2-7; no definite D call. Trimming stripped 4 bases from V and 6 bases from J, with 13 bases between. CDR1 and CDR2 (germline): SQVTM, ANQGSEA. This CDR3 spans 12 amino acids. CDR3 amino acids: CSVGALQSEQYF. DNA of the CDR3: TGCAGCGTTGGAGCCCTCCAAAGCGAGCAGTACTTC.

The chain recombines TRBV12-3 or TRBV12-4 with TRBJ1-2; TRBD1 matches at 9 bases. This CDR3 region has 14 residues. The trim removed 5 bases at V and 3 bases at J, leaving 4 bases unmatched. This CDR3 reads CASSTGTGYYGYTF. DNA of the CDR3: TGTGCCAGCAGTACCGGGACAGGGTACTATGGCTACACCTTC.

The table lists this clonotype with many counts. This chain links TRBV12-5 with TRBJ2-1; D may be TRBD2 (5 bases). Between the trimmed V and J ends, which lost 4 bases and 4 bases, there was a span of 5 bases. The CDR3 runs to 12 residues. CDR1 and CDR2 from the germline V gene are LGHNT and FRNRAP. The CDR3 coding sequence is TGTGCTAGTGGTTCGGGGTACAATGAGCAGTTCTTC. Translated: CASGSGYNEQFF.

The sample holds many counts of this clonotype. The chain combines TRBV28 with TRBJ1-2; D is possibly TRBD1 (6 bases). The V gene's germline CDR1 is MDHEN and CDR2 SYDVKM. This CDR3 is 13 amino acids long. The V and J ends lost 5 bases and 6 bases respectively, with 13 bases between them. The CDR3 region is CASSNPGANGYTF. CDR3 bases: TGTGCCAGCAGTAACCCAGGGGCTAATGGCTACACCTTC.

This chain links TRBV30 with TRBJ2-7, with 9 bases matching TRBD2. Germline loops: CDR1 GTSNPN, CDR2 SVGIG (reference sequence). This CDR3 comprises 15 residues. Trimming at V came to 0 bases and at J to 2 bases, leaving 5 bases not matched to a gene. CDR3 region: CAWSVGLAGTYEQYF. The CDR3 DNA reads TGTGCCTGGAGTGTAGGCCTAGCGGGAACCTACGAGCAGTACTTC.

V is TRBV7-3 and J is TRBJ2-4, with D perhaps given as TRBD1 or TRBD2 (5 bases each). Germline lookup yields CDR1 SGHTA and CDR2 FQGTGA. Trimming cost V 5 bases and J 5 bases, with 13 bases left between them. The CDR3 has 14 residues. The chain's CDR3 is CASSPGIGENIQYF. The CDR3 DNA sequence: TGTGCCAGCAGCCCAGGGATCGGGGAAAACATTCAGTACTTC. Filled out from reference TRBV7-3 and TRBJ2-4, the complete variable domain reads GAGVSQTPSNKVTEKGKYVELRCDPISGHTALYWYRQSLGQGPEFLIYFQGTGAADDSGLPNDRFFAVRPEGSVSTLKIQRTERGDSAVYLCASSPGIGENIQYFGAGTRLSVL.

This clonotype was seen many times. The genes are TRBV20-1 and TRBJ1-1; TRBD1 matches 8 bases. The V gene end was trimmed by 6 bases and the J gene end by 2 bases; junction bases not matched to a gene: 5. CDR1 and CDR2 from the germline V gene are DFQATT and SNEGSKA (reference sequence). This CDR3 is built from 13 residues. The CDR3 protein is CSAMDRANTEAFF. The CDR3 coding sequence is TGCAGTGCCATGGACAGGGCAAACACTGAAGCTTTCTTT.

This clonotype has a count of ten or more. The rearrangement uses TRBV27 and TRBJ2-6; 10 bases agree with TRBD1. The CDR3 sequence is 17 residues long. Germline values: CDR1 MNHEY, CDR2 SMNVEV (reference sequence). After removal of 2 bases from V and 4 bases from J, the junction contained 5 bases not matched to a gene. This chain's CDR3 is CASSLADRGRGANVLTF. As DNA, the CDR3 is TGTGCCAGCAGTTTAGCCGACAGGGGGCGAGGGGCCAACGTCCTGACTTTC.